Each of the 25 T cell receptor beta chains below was sequenced from the same sample in a study of T-cell reconstitution after alpha-beta-depleted transplantation in children. The TCRbeta library was prepared with unique molecular identifiers. TCRdb reanalysed the PCR reads using MiXCR and keeps one entry per CDR3 protein. The sample lists about 600,000 distinct CDR3 sequences; 13% were seen once. The source was PBMCs, mostly from graft donor cells, collected 360 days after TCRalphabeta/CD19-depleted stem cell transplant. These receptor sequences come from a male patient between 5 and 17 years old who had a stem cell transplant for acute myeloid leukemia, so the T cells may come from the graft donor.

This clonotype has at least ten counts. The rearrangement uses TRBV20-1 and TRBJ2-1; D is unclear. The V end was cut by 3 bases, the J end by 5 bases, with 14 bases between. CDR1 and CDR2 from the germline V gene are DFQATT and SNEGSKA (reference sequence). The CDR3 consists of 14 residues. The CDR3: CSASSTKWDNEQFF. The CDR3, as DNA: TGCAGTGCTAGCTCGACCAAGTGGGACAATGAGCAGTTCTTC.

The genes are TRBV7-9 and TRBJ1-1, with TRBD1 identical over 8 bases. Germline-derived CDR1 and CDR2 are SEHNR and FQNEAQ (reference sequence). The V segment lost 3 bases and the J segment 4 bases; nucleotides outside the gene matches: 13. The CDR3 runs 17 residues. In nucleotides, the CDR3 is TGTGCCAGCAGCTTTGGACAGGGCCGCGCTTCGACCACTGAAGCTTTCTTT. Translation gives CASSFGQGRASTTEAFF.

This clonotype occurred a few times. The chain combines TRBV19 with TRBJ1-3; weak D call: TRBD1 (5 bases). Trimming cost V 3 bases and J 0 bases, with 9 bases left between them. CDR3 length: 15 amino acids. CDR1 and CDR2 (germline): LNHDA, SQIVND (reference sequence). This CDR3 reads CASSIGDLSGNTIYF. The CDR3 region has the DNA TGTGCCAGTAGTATTGGGGACCTCTCTGGAAACACCATATATTTT.

This clonotype turned up a few times. The rearrangement joins TRBV28 to TRBJ2-2; 10 bases map to TRBD2. CDR1 MDHEN and CDR2 SYDVKM come from the germline V gene. The J segment lost 6 bases and the V segment lost 4 bases, leaving 17 bases of the junction unmatched. CDR3 length: 19 residues. The CDR3 bases are TGTGCCAGCAGTTCATATGGGCCTCTAGCGGGAGAAGGAGCCGGGGAGCTGTTTTTT. This codes for CASSSYGPLAGEGAGELFF.

The chain is built from TRBV20-1 and TRBJ2-7, with 8 bases lining up with TRBD2. This CDR3 has 12 amino acids. The trim removed 6 bases at V and 2 bases at J, leaving 3 bases unmatched. In germline, CDR1 is DFQATT, CDR2 SNEGSKA (reference sequence). The CDR3 DNA follows: TGCAGTGCGGCGGGAGGCCCCTACGAGCAGTACTTC. Translated, it gives CSAAGGPYEQYF.

This chain uses TRBV20-1 with TRBJ2-7, with 7 nucleotides matching TRBD2. V shed 5 bases and J 3 bases; nucleotides not matched to a gene: 7. In germline, CDR1 is DFQATT, CDR2 SNEGSKA (reference sequence). The length of the CDR3 is 13 residues. The CDR3 DNA is TGCAGTGCTCGCCGGGACTACGTCTACGAGCAGTACTTC. It specifies CSARRDYVYEQYF.

This clonotype came up a few times. CDR3 residues: CASDRAGSAYEQYF. In nucleotides, the CDR3 is TGTGCCAGCGACAGAGCGGGATCCGCCTACGAGCAGTACTTC. The chain is built from TRBV28 and TRBJ2-7; 7 bases map to TRBD2. Losses at the gene ends were 8 bases for V and 2 bases for J; bases not matched to a gene: 9. Germline values: CDR1 MDHEN, CDR2 SYDVKM. The CDR3 sequence is 14 residues long.

V gene TRBV16 combines with J gene TRBJ2-7; D might be TRBD2 (6 bases). V was clipped by 7 bases and J by 7 bases, with 11 bases between them. Germline-derived CDR1 and CDR2 are KGHSY and FQNENV. The CDR3 consists of 11 residues. CDR3: CASTKRVEQYF. The CDR3 nucleotides read TGTGCCAGCACCAAGCGGGTGGAGCAGTACTTC.

CDR3 nucleotide sequence: TGTGCCAGCAAAAACTCTGGGGCCAACGTCCTGACTTTC. The encoded protein is CASKNSGANVLTF. V usage is TRBV12-3 or TRBV12-4 and J usage is TRBJ2-6, with D unresolved. V lost 7 bases to trimming and J lost 0 bases, with 4 bases between them. This CDR3 comprises 13 residues.

The chain links TRBV19 to TRBJ1-1; 10 bases match TRBD1. The CDR3 extends over 16 amino acids. Looked up from germline, CDR1 is LNHDA and CDR2 is SQIVND (reference sequence). Losses at the gene ends were 6 bases for V and 6 bases for J; bases not matched to a gene: 13. The DNA for the CDR3 is TGTGCCAGTAGCCTGACTACGGGACAGGGGAGAGCTGAAGCTTTCTTT. It yields the protein CASSLTTGQGRAEAFF.

The sample holds many counts of this clonotype. The genes are TRBV18 and TRBJ2-3; 7 bases align to TRBD1. V shed 6 bases and J 3 bases; nucleotides not matched to a gene: 6. This CDR3 is 14 amino acids long. The germline V gene has CDR1 KGHSH and CDR2 LQKENI. The CDR3 spells CASSPTGVTDTQYF. CDR3 bases: TGTGCCAGCTCTCCCACAGGGGTTACAGATACGCAGTATTTT.

This chain joins TRBV6-2 or TRBV6-3 and TRBJ2-1, with D tentatively TRBD1 (6 bases). V was shortened by 4 bases and J by 8 bases, with 9 bases between the two germline ends. Germline lookup yields CDR1 MNHEY and CDR2 SVGEGT. The CDR3 spans 12 residues. The CDR3 bases are TGTGCCAGCAGTTGGGGGCTCCATGAGCAGTTCTTC. It is translated as CASSWGLHEQFF.

The J gene is TRBJ2-7, the V gene TRBV12-3 or TRBV12-4, with D possibly TRBD1 on 7 matching bases. CDR3 size: 15 residues. V was trimmed by 6 bases and J by 2 bases, leaving 17 bases between them. The CDR3 DNA is TGTGCCAGCAGCCCCCGGGCGGGGACAGCCTACGAGCAGTACTTC. Translated, it gives CASSPRAGTAYEQYF.

The chain is built from TRBV11-2 and TRBJ2-7, with D perhaps TRBD1 (6 bases). Trimming took 1 base from V and 4 from J, leaving 17 bases between them. CDR3 length: 16 residues. Germline V lookup: CDR1 SGHAT, CDR2 FQNNGV. As DNA, the CDR3 is TGTGCCAGCAGCTTAGTGAGCGTACAGGGATTTTACGAGCAGTACTTC. Translating gives CASSLVSVQGFYEQYF. Full variable domain (rest looked up from reference TRBV11-2 and TRBJ2-7): EAGVAQSPRYKIIEKRQSVAFWCNPISGHATLYWYQQILGQGPKLLIQFQNNGVVDDSQLPKDRFSAERLKGVDSTLKIQPAKLEDSAVYLCASSLVSVQGFYEQYFGPGTRLTVT.

A few counts support this clonotype. This chain links TRBV4-3 with TRBJ2-5; the D is unclear. Trimming removed 1 base at V and 0 bases at J, with 15 bases between. The germline CDR1 and CDR2 sequences are LGHNA and YSLEER. CDR3 length equals 17 residues. The DNA for the CDR3 is TGCGCCAGCAGCCAAGGAGCCACCCCACAGTACCAAGAGACCCAGTACTTC. This codes for CASSQGATPQYQETQYF.

Comments on this clonotype: This may stem from a read error, because a much larger clone lies one nucleotide away. V usage is TRBV20-1 and J usage is TRBJ2-3, with TRBD1 as a possible D gene (7 bases). V lost 2 bases, J lost 5 bases, and 14 bases lay in between. The CDR3 contains 14 residues. Germline CDR1 reads DFQATT; CDR2 reads SNEGSKA (reference sequence). The CDR3 nucleotides are TGCAGTGCTAGATTCAGGGGGGTCATAGATACGCAGTATTTT. The encoded protein is CSARFRGVIDTQYF.

This rearrangement joins TRBV11-1 to TRBJ2-5; D ambiguous. V gave up 3 bases and J gave up 2 bases, with 16 bases separating them. Per the germline V gene, CDR1 is SGHAT and CDR2 is FQDESV (reference sequence). CDR3 length: 16 amino acids. CDR3: CASSFRALGSQETQYF. As DNA, the CDR3 is TGTGCCAGCAGCTTCCGGGCCCTCGGGTCTCAAGAGACCCAGTACTTC.

This clonotype has only a few counts. The V and J genes are TRBV12-3 or TRBV12-4 and TRBJ1-5, with a weak D call TRBD1 (5 bases). The V end lost 2 bases, the J end lost 6 bases, and 14 bases lay between the germline ends. There are 15 residues in the CDR3. The CDR3 nucleotides are TGTGCCAGCAGTTTAAGTGGGGACCTTACTCAGCCCCAGCATTTT. This encodes CASSLSGDLTQPQHF.

This clonotype showed up many times. V usage is TRBV5-1 and J usage is TRBJ2-7; TRBD1 matches at 7 bases. Trimming at V came to 0 bases and at J to 0 bases, leaving 3 bases not matched to a gene. This CDR3 region has 15 residues. The V gene's germline CDR1 is SGHRS and CDR2 YFSETQ. The CDR3 sequence is CASSLGGQSSYEQYF. The CDR3 region has the DNA TGCGCCAGCAGCTTGGGGGGACAGAGCTCCTACGAGCAGTACTTC.

This clonotype was seen more than once but under ten times. The chain couples TRBV10-2 to TRBJ2-1, with a tentative D call TRBD1 (5 bases). This CDR3 has 12 residues. V gave up 3 bases and J gave up 10 bases, with 10 bases separating them. Germline CDR1 WSHSY, CDR2 SAAADI. CDR3 in amino acids: CASSDRGFEQFF. The CDR3 bases are TGCGCCAGCAGTGATAGGGGTTTCGAGCAGTTCTTC.

In its sample, this clonotype was seen many times. Compared with germline, one end of the junction differs, possibly owing to a read error. The chain couples TRBV28 to TRBJ2-5, with D possibly matching TRBD2 (5 bases). Germline V CDR1 and CDR2: MDHEN, SYDVKM. The CDR3 sequence is 14 residues long. Written as DNA, the CDR3 is TGCGCCAGCAGCTTGCCGGGATTACAAGAGACCCAGTACTTC. This codes for CASSLPGLQETQYF.

The V call is TRBV4-2, the J call TRBJ2-2; D possibly matches TRBD1 or TRBD2 (6 bases each). This CDR3 has 18 amino acids. Germline CDR1 reads LGHNA; CDR2 reads YNFKEQ. Between the trimmed V and J ends, which lost 4 bases and 0 bases, there was a span of 18 bases. The CDR3 coding sequence is TGTGCCAGCAGCCTAGGGGGGATAGTGGCGGCGAACACCGGGGAGCTGTTTTTT. Amino acids: CASSLGGIVAANTGELFF.

This clonotype was found a few times. The chain has TRBV6-1 and TRBJ2-1, with 9 bases that match TRBD2. The CDR3 length is 16 residues. Trimming took 6 bases from V and 8 from J; bases not matched to a gene: 14. Germline V gives CDR1 MNHNS, CDR2 SASEGT. CDR3 coding DNA: TGTGCCAGCAGCCCTCGTTCGCGGGAGGGCCTCTATGAGCAGTTCTTC. It is translated as CASSPRSREGLYEQFF.

This clonotype has a handful of counts. This chain links TRBV9 with TRBJ2-5; D perhaps matches TRBD2 (7 bases). The CDR3 is 15 residues long. The ends were cut back, 0 bases at V and 3 bases at J, with 12 bases in the middle. Germline V gives CDR1 SGDLS, CDR2 YYNGEE. CDR3 loop: CASSVAGGEKETQYF. The CDR3 DNA reads as TGTGCCAGCAGCGTAGCGGGGGGCGAAAAAGAGACCCAGTACTTC.

This clonotype has ten or more counts. The V gene is TRBV28, the J gene TRBJ2-2; TRBD2 aligns across 7 bases. Germline V lookup: CDR1 MDHEN, CDR2 SYDVKM. CDR3 size: 15 residues. V shed 5 bases and J 5 bases; nucleotides not matched to a gene: 8. CDR3 sequence (DNA): TGTGCCAGCAGTACCTCTTACGGGGGGACCGGGGAGCTGTTTTTT. Translation gives CASSTSYGGTGELFF.